One sample yielded the 15 T cell receptor beta chains listed below, sequenced in a study of T-cell memory formation after mild COVID-19. TCRdb redid the calling of the 5' RACE reads with MiXCR, one entry per CDR3 protein. The sample lists about 540,000 distinct CDR3 sequences; about a fifth were seen once. Material: PBMCs or a T cell subset sorted from them (not recorded which). Source of these receptors: an adult woman who had mild COVID-19 (a few samples of this study predate the infection). Cell type and time point are not known.

A few counts support this clonotype. The gene calls are TRBV9 and TRBJ1-6, with 8 bases matching TRBD1. This CDR3 has 16 residues. The germline V gene has CDR1 SGDLS and CDR2 YYNGEE. The ends lost 3 bases at V and 7 bases at J; junction bases unmatched: 9. CDR3 bases: TGTGCCAGCAGCGCAGAGGACAGGGAACGGAATTCACCCCTCCACTTT. Its translation: CASSAEDRERNSPLHF.

The V call is TRBV6-1, the J call TRBJ2-3, with D hard to call. Germline CDR1 is MNHNS and CDR2 is SASEGT. The CDR3 is 13 residues long. V was shortened by 8 bases and J by 0 bases, with 9 bases between the two germline ends. CDR3 nucleotide sequence: TGTGCCAGCGTCTTCAGTAGCACAGATACGCAGTATTTT. Translating it yields CASVFSSTDTQYF.

V and J are TRBV20-1 and TRBJ2-1; TRBD2 matches at 11 bases. CDR1 is DFQATT, CDR2 SNEGSKA, per germline (reference sequence). Trimming cost V 3 bases and J 8 bases; bases outside gene matches: 9. This CDR3 is 15 amino acids long. The CDR3 reads CSASGSGGAGDEQFF. Here the CDR3 DNA reads TGCAGTGCTAGCGGTAGCGGGGGGGCGGGCGATGAGCAGTTCTTC.

V gene TRBV7-8 combines with J gene TRBJ2-7; 9 bases match TRBD1. V lost 4 bases and J lost 5; bases outside the gene matches: 9. In germline, CDR1 is SGHVS, CDR2 FQNEAQ. The CDR3 is 15 amino acids. The CDR3 DNA reads as TGTGCCAGCAGCTCCATGGGGACAGGGTACGACGAGCAGTACTTC. This codes for CASSSMGTGYDEQYF.

This chain uses TRBV5-6 with TRBJ1-2; D ambiguous. The V gene lost 1 base and the J gene lost 3 bases, with 10 bases spanning the gap. Germline CDR1 and CDR2: SGHDT and YYEEEE. This CDR3 has 14 residues. As DNA, the CDR3 is TGTGCCAGCAGCTTGAGTGCAGGCCACTATGGCTACACCTTC. It translates to CASSLSAGHYGYTF.

The chain is built from TRBV9 and TRBJ1-3, with TRBD1 as a possible D gene (6 bases). The CDR3 is 16 amino acids. V gave up 1 base and J gave up 0 bases, with 11 bases separating them. Germline V gene sequence: CDR1 SGDLS, CDR2 YYNGEE. Written as DNA, the CDR3 is TGTGCCAGCAGCGTATCGGGGGCATTCTCTGGAAACACCATATATTTT. It is translated as CASSVSGAFSGNTIYF. The full variable domain, completed using reference TRBV9 and TRBJ1-3, is DSGVTQTPKHLITATGQRVTLRCSPRSGDLSVYWYQQSLDQGLQFLIQYYNGEERAKGNILERFSAQQFPDLHSELNLSSLELGDSALYFCASSVSGAFSGNTIYFGEGSWLTVV.

This clonotype appeared a few times. The chain combines TRBV29-1 with TRBJ2-2, with 7 bases lining up with TRBD2. Germline trimming cut 8 bases from V and 6 bases from J; bases unmatched to any gene: 9. CDR3 size: 13 residues. In germline, CDR1 is SQVTM, CDR2 ANQGSEA. The CDR3 coding sequence is TGCAGCCCCTGGGGGGGGGTCCCCGGGGAGCTGTTTTTT. As protein: CSPWGGVPGELFF.

This clonotype has only a few counts. The chain employs TRBV9 and TRBJ2-2; 7 positions agree with TRBD1. Germline CDR1 and CDR2: SGDLS and YYNGEE. The CDR3 has 16 amino acids. Germline trimming cut 3 bases from V and 2 bases from J; bases unmatched to any gene: 7. CDR3 DNA: TGTGCCAGCAGCGGAACGGACAGGAGAAACACCGGGGAGCTGTTTTTT. Translation gives CASSGTDRRNTGELFF.

The CDR3 is CASNARGRRIAGDRETQYF. The CDR3 DNA follows: TGTGCCAGCAACGCCCGGGGCAGACGGATAGCGGGGGACCGAGAGACCCAGTACTTC. The chain joins TRBV5-4 to TRBJ2-5; 9 bases agree with TRBD2. This CDR3 contains 19 residues. The germline CDR1 and CDR2 sequences are SGHNT and YYREEE (reference sequence). After removal of 6 bases from V and 4 bases from J, the junction contained 22 bases not matched to a gene.

This clonotype was counted between two and nine times. The chain combines TRBV4-2 with TRBJ2-7; the D is unclear. The CDR3 runs to 19 residues. The V gene lost 0 bases and the J gene lost 4 bases, with 25 bases spanning the gap. CDR1 LGHNA and CDR2 YNFKEQ come from the germline V gene. The chain's CDR3 is CASSQDHIRDPLWDYEQYF. DNA for the CDR3: TGTGCCAGCAGCCAAGACCACATAAGGGATCCGCTTTGGGATTACGAGCAGTACTTC.

The chain is built from TRBV3-1 and TRBJ2-4; 9 bases line up with TRBD2. The CDR3 is 14 residues long. V gave up 2 bases and J gave up 8 bases; unmatched junction bases: 4. Germline assignment: CDR1 LGHDT and CDR2 YNNKEL (reference sequence). The CDR3, as DNA: TGTGCCAGCAGCCAACAAGCGGGGGGAGACATTCAGTACTTC. Its translation: CASSQQAGGDIQYF.

The chain joins TRBV7-2 to TRBJ2-3; D remains ambiguous. The CDR3 is 12 residues long. The V end was cut by 4 bases, the J end by 8 bases, with 10 bases between. CDR1 and CDR2 from the germline V gene are SGHTA and FQGNSA. The CDR3 region is CASSSRAVTQYF. The CDR3 bases are TGTGCCAGCAGCTCCCGAGCTGTTACGCAGTATTTT.

This chain links TRBV20-1 with TRBJ1-1, with 12 bases lining up with TRBD1. Germline CDR1 is DFQATT and CDR2 is SNEGSKA (reference sequence). The CDR3 has 12 residues. The CDR3 protein is CGDRGLNTEAFF. The DNA for the CDR3 is TGCGGGGACAGGGGGCTGAACACTGAAGCTTTCTTT.

The chain couples TRBV11-1 to TRBJ2-2; 9 bases are a match to TRBD1. The V and J ends lost 6 bases and 8 bases, in that order; junction bases with no gene match: 10. CDR3 size: 15 residues. The germline CDR1 and CDR2 sequences are SGHAT and FQDESV (reference sequence). The CDR3 protein is CASSRGTGKLGELFF. CDR3 nucleotide sequence: TGTGCCAGCAGTCGCGGGACAGGGAAATTAGGGGAGCTGTTTTTT. The full variable domain, with the rest looked up from reference TRBV11-1 and TRBJ2-2, is EAEVAQSPRYKITEKSQAVAFWCDPISGHATLYWYRQILGQGPELLVQFQDESVVDDSQLPKDRFSAERLKGVDSTLKIQPAELGDSAMYLCASSRGTGKLGELFFGEGSRLTVL.

V is TRBV12-3 or TRBV12-4 and J is TRBJ2-1, with a tentative D call TRBD2 (7 bases). The CDR3 totals 16 residues. With 5 bases removed from V and 8 bases from J, the gap between germline ends came to 22 bases. CDR3 protein: CASSPPPGGSDDEQFF. CDR3 DNA: TGTGCCAGCAGTCCCCCGCCGGGGGGCAGTGACGATGAGCAGTTCTTC.